This TCR beta chain was recovered during a study of blood T cell repertoires in COVID-19. Across the whole study: T cells, B-cell-depleted T cells, or PBMCs provided the cDNA or gDNA that served as material.

Clones were read by immunoSEQ multiplex PCR, and TCRdb kept only the in-frame ones, dropping some. This table has tens of thousands of clones, around four fifths appearing once. The sequenced sample was peripheral blood. This TCR was sampled from an elderly man with active or convalescent COVID-19.

The CDR3: CASSLRLAERSQYF. As DNA, the CDR3 is TGTGCCAGCAGTTTACGGCTGGCCGAGCGGTCCCAGTACTTC. V gene TRBV28 combines with J gene TRBJ2-5, with a weak D call TRBD2 (5 bases). Germline CDR1 MDHEN, CDR2 SYDVKM. V was pared by 2 bases and J by 9 bases, with 16 bases between. This CDR3 has 14 residues.